The 3 T cell receptor beta chains listed next were all sequenced from one sample in a study of early T cells in non-severe SARS-CoV-2 infection. TCRdb independently ran MiXCR on the 5' RACE reads; one entry per CDR3 protein. The sample includes under 85,000 distinct CDR3 sequences, roughly 5.3% of them seen just once. The material was whole blood, obtained at baseline. The receptor set was obtained from an adult who was a healthcare worker with PCR-confirmed SARS-CoV-2 infection or an uninfected control (not recorded which).

This clonotype occurred many times. The chain carries TRBV20-1 and TRBJ2-7, with 7 bases matching TRBD2. CDR1 is DFQATT, CDR2 SNEGSKA, per germline (reference sequence). The CDR3 has 12 amino acids. The V segment lost 7 bases and the J segment 6 bases; nucleotides outside the gene matches: 9. The CDR3 sequence is CSDRRGSGEQYF. In DNA form, the CDR3 reads TGCAGTGATCGGCGCGGGAGTGGCGAGCAGTACTTC.

This clonotype was seen a handful of times. The V gene is TRBV6-6, the J gene TRBJ1-2; tentative D call: TRBD1 (6 bases). CDR3 length: 13 amino acids. Germline loops: CDR1 MNHNY, CDR2 SVGAGI (reference sequence). V lost 10 bases to trimming and J lost 2 bases, with 14 bases between them. The CDR3 protein is CANSPQGNYGYTF. Here the CDR3 DNA reads TGTGCCAACTCCCCCCAGGGGAACTATGGCTACACCTTC.

V gene TRBV10-2 combines with J gene TRBJ2-2, with 7 bases identical to TRBD2. This CDR3 spans 14 amino acids. CDR1 WSHSY and CDR2 SAAADI come from the germline V gene. Germline trimming cut 6 bases from V and 3 bases from J; bases unmatched to any gene: 4. The CDR3 loop reads CASRGLADTGELFF. Written as DNA, the CDR3 is TGCGCCAGCAGAGGGCTAGCGGACACCGGGGAGCTGTTTTTT.